This record covers a single T cell receptor beta chain. These data are taken from a study of blood T cells in healthy people across ages. Next came a second PCR, run for about 6 to 11 cycles, which used a sample-barcoded 5' primer along with a J-beta primer mix. A minimum of 2.5 million CDR3-containing paired-end reads was obtained for each sample. Via MiXCR, TCRdb re-called the 5' RACE reads, giving one row per CDR3 protein. In the table there are under 700,000 distinct CDR3 sequences, 24% of which are singletons. Germline loops: CDR1 SGHTA, CDR2 FQGNSA. V dropped 5 bases and J dropped 3 bases, with 15 bases sitting between them. The CDR3 contains 15 residues. These data also featured in a second study, about T cells of mothers and their children. That investigation notes: The output of TCR recombination is shaped by thymic selection similarly in related and unrelated pairs.

The rearrangement joins TRBV7-2 to TRBJ2-3; tentatively, D is TRBD1 (6 bases). Sequencing used blood. This TCR was recovered from a boy under 18 in good health. The CDR3, as DNA: TGTGCCAGCAGCCCGTCCGGGACACGGACAGATACGCAGTATTTT. Its translation is CASSPSGTRTDTQYF.